The rows below give T cell receptor beta chains drawn from one sample of a study of T-cell memory formation after mild COVID-19. TCRdb itself ran the 5' RACE reads through MiXCR, one entry per CDR3 protein. The table lists 150,000 to 200,000 distinct CDR3 sequences, about 14% of them singletons. Input material: PBMCs or a T cell subset sorted from them (not recorded which). The receptors shown here come from an adult woman who had mild COVID-19 (a few samples of this study predate the infection). Cell type and time point are not known. The CDR3 runs from the conserved cysteine through the conserved F or W. The D gene is left open where the match is weak. Rows may omit the clone size; those that give it use once, few, many or a size class.

v_call	clone_size	j_call	d_call	cdr3_aa	cdr3_nt
TRBV3-1	many	TRBJ2-5	TRBD1	CASSQAGQGETQYF	TGTGCCAGCAGCCAAGCGGGACAGGGAGAGACCCAGTACTTC
TRBV3-1	few	TRBJ2-2	-	CASSQVSRGSYTGELFF	TGTGCCAGCAGCCAAGTAAGTCGCGGCAGTTACACCGGGGAGCTGTTTTTT
TRBV4-1	few	TRBJ1-6	-	CASSPMAPGGSPLHF	TGCGCCAGCAGCCCCATGGCGCCGGGGGGATCACCCCTCCACTTT
TRBV4-2	few	TRBJ2-1	-	CASSQIGTYNEQFF	TGTGCCAGCAGCCAGATAGGGACATACAATGAGCAGTTCTTC
TRBV27	-	TRBJ2-7	-	CASSFTEVYEQYF	TGTGCCAGCAGTTTTACAGAGGTTTACGAGCAGTACTTC
TRBV18	few	TRBJ2-2	-	CASSPSRELFF	TGTGCCAGCTCACCATCCCGGGAGCTGTTTTTT
TRBV5-1	few	TRBJ1-6	-	CASSGESNSPLHF	TGCGCCAGCAGCGGGGAGAGTAATTCACCCCTCCACTTT
TRBV6-2/TRBV6-3	-	TRBJ2-7	-	CASTSEVLPPYEQYF	TGTGCCAGCACCTCGGAGGTCCTACCCCCCTACGAGCAGTACTTC
TRBV11-2	many	TRBJ2-7	-	CASSPIHSYEQYF	TGTGCCAGCAGCCCAATTCACTCCTACGAGCAGTACTTC
TRBV7-8	-	TRBJ2-7	-	CASSLERAYEQYF	TGTGCCAGCAGCTTAGAGAGAGCCTACGAGCAGTACTTC
TRBV9	few	TRBJ2-7	TRBD1	CASSVGGTAPEQYF	TGTGCCAGCAGCGTAGGGGGGACAGCCCCCGAGCAGTACTTC
TRBV11-3	few	TRBJ1-1	TRBD1	CASSSRQGTTEAFF	TGTGCCAGCAGCTCGAGACAGGGAACTACTGAAGCTTTCTTT
TRBV12-3/TRBV12-4	few	TRBJ2-7	TRBD2	CATSGGTYEQYF	TGTGCCACCTCGGGGGGTACCTACGAGCAGTACTTC
TRBV3-1	-	TRBJ2-1	TRBD2	CASSQGRLAYNEQFF	TGTGCCAGCAGCCAAGGTCGACTAGCTTACAATGAGCAGTTCTTC
TRBV7-9	few	TRBJ2-3	-	CASSLGRSTDTQYF	TGTGCCAGCAGCTTAGGGCGGAGCACAGATACGCAGTATTTT
TRBV7-6	few	TRBJ2-7	TRBD1	CASSPTRDRGHDSLYEQYF	TGTGCCAGCAGCCCAACGCGGGACAGGGGGCACGATTCGTTGTACGAGCAGTACTTC
TRBV12-3/TRBV12-4	-	TRBJ2-5	TRBD2	CASSTGLAVETQYF	TGTGCCAGCAGCACGGGACTAGCGGTAGAGACCCAGTACTTC
TRBV4-2	-	TRBJ2-2	-	CASSPRVSPNTGELFF	TGTGCCAGCAGCCCCCGGGTCTCTCCGAACACCGGGGAGCTGTTTTTT
TRBV28	few	TRBJ2-5	TRBD1	CASNDPGQGLETQYF	TGTGCCAGCAATGATCCGGGACAGGGGCTGGAGACCCAGTACTTC
TRBV12-3/TRBV12-4	many	TRBJ2-7	TRBD1	CASSGQGLSYEQYF	TGTGCCAGCAGTGGACAGGGACTCTCCTACGAGCAGTACTTC
TRBV25-1	few	TRBJ1-4	-	CASRGTVIEKLFF	TGTGCCAGCAGGGGGACGGTGATTGAAAAACTGTTTTTT
TRBV12-3/TRBV12-4	-	TRBJ2-2	-	CASRQEAGELFF	TGTGCCAGCAGGCAGGAGGCCGGGGAGCTGTTTTTT